Sequencing of this T cell receptor (beta chain) was carried out in a study of cytomegalovirus exposure and HLA in healthy donors. The V end lost 0 bases, the J end lost 4 bases, and 12 bases lay between the germline ends. Germline-derived CDR1 and CDR2 are MNHNY and SVGAGI (reference sequence). This CDR3 region has 15 residues. Likely unrecorded immune exposures existed in these nominally healthy donors. PCR employed 60 Vbeta and 13 Jbeta primers. Only in-frame clones appear in the TCRdb table, and some are missing; sequencing was by immunoSEQ multiplex PCR. The sample holds 95,000 to 130,000 clones, over 60% seen once.

This sequence was found in a young man in good health and CMV-seropositive. The rearrangement links TRBV6-6 to TRBJ2-5; D ambiguous. Sequencing was done on a sample of PBMCs. The CDR3 DNA follows: TGTGCCAGCAGTTACTCGGCGCCCAGAGGAGAGACCCAGTACTTC. The encoded protein is CASSYSAPRGETQYF.